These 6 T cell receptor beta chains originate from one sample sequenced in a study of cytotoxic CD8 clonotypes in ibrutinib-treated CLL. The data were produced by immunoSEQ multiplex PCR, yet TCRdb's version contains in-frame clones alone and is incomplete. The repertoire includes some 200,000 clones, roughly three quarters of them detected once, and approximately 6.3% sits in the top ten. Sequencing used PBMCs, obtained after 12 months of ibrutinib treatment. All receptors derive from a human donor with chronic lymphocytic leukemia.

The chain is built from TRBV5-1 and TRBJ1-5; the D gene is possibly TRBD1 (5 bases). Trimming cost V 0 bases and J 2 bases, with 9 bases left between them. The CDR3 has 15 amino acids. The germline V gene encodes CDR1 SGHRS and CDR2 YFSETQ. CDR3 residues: CASSLDGGGNQPQHF. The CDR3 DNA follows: TGCGCCAGCAGCTTGGACGGAGGGGGCAATCAGCCCCAGCATTTT.

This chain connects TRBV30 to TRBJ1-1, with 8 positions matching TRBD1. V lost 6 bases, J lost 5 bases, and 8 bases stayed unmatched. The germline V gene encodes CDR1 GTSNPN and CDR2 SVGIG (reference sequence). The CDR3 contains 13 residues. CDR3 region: CACMQGAGTEAFF. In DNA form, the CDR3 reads TGTGCCTGTATGCAGGGGGCTGGAACTGAAGCTTTCTTT.

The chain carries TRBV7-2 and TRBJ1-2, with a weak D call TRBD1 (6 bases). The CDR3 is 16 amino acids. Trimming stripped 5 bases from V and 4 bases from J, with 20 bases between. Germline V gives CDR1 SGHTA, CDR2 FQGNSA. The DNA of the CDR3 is TGTGCCAGCAGCCCTCGGACAGTCGCGGCCCTCTATGGCTACACCTTC. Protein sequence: CASSPRTVAALYGYTF. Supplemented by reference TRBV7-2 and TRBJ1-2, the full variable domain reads GAGVSQSPSNKVTEKGKDVELRCDPISGHTALYWYRQSLGQGLEFLIYFQGNSAPDKSGLPSDRFSAERTGGSVSTLTIQRTQQEDSAVYLCASSPRTVAALYGYTFGSGTRLTVV.

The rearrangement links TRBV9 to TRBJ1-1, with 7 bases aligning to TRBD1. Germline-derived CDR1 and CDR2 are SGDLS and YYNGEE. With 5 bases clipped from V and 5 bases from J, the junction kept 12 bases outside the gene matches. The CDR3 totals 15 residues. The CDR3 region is CASRKLTGVSTEAFF. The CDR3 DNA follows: TGTGCCAGCAGGAAGTTAACAGGGGTCTCAACTGAAGCTTTCTTT.

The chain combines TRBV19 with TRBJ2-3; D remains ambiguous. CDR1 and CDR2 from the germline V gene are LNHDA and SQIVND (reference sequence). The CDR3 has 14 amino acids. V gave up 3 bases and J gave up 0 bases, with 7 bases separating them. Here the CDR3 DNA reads TGTGCCAGTAGTATTGGCAGTAGCACAGATACGCAGTATTTT. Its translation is CASSIGSSTDTQYF.

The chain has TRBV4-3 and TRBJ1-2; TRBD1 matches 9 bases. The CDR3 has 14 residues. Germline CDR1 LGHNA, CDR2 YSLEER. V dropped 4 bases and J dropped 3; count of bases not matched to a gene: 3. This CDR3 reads CASSLQGADYGYTF. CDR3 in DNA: TGCGCCAGCAGCCTACAGGGGGCTGACTATGGCTACACCTTC.